The sequence of this TCR beta chain was determined in a study of blood T cell repertoires in COVID-19. Whole-study context: Spain, Italy and the United States supplied samples that represented acute and convalescent COVID-19.

V lost 0 bases and J lost 5, with 13 bases in between. The CDR3 is made up of 15 amino acids. Per the germline V gene, CDR1 is MNHEY and CDR2 is SVGAGI. Data came from immunoSEQ multiplex PCR; TCRdb stores just in-frame clones and leaves some out. The repertoire holds 70,000 to 95,000 clones, with just under 85% as singletons. The TCR was taken from a woman in her 70s with active or convalescent COVID-19. The chain combines TRBV6-5 with TRBJ1-2; D is uncertain. Sequenced input: peripheral blood. The CDR3 region is CASSYSSTGAYGYTF. The CDR3 nucleotides are TGTGCCAGCAGTTACTCGAGTACGGGTGCTTATGGCTACACCTTC.